This entry is about one T cell receptor beta chain. Its target is unknown. The sample carries other DNA sequences with the same CDR3. The sample belongs to a study of a mutant IDH1 vaccine in newly diagnosed glioma. Study background: Eight vaccinations were given in weeks 1, 3, 5, 7, 11, 15, 19 and 23. Vaccination followed radiotherapy alone by 4-6 weeks, or accompanied temozolomide cycles. Sex among treated patients split about 62% male, roughly 40% female; mean age was approximately 40 years. The study, taken as a whole, reports: Of all patients, about 93% showed vaccine-induced immune responses.

Described time point: week 23, last vaccination. A single vaccine dose contained 300 ug of mutant IDH1 20-mer peptide, and topical imiquimod was used with it. Clones were read by immunoSEQ multiplex PCR, and TCRdb kept only the in-frame ones, dropping some. The sample yields 60,000 to 85,000 clones, 75% to 90% seen once. Germline V CDR1 and CDR2: SGHRS, YFSETQ. With 5 bases removed from V and 0 bases from J, the gap between germline ends came to 11 bases. The CDR3 consists of 14 residues. The genes are TRBV5-1 and TRBJ1-1; D remains unclear. The specimen was PBMCs, collected from a glioma patient whose treatment included an IDH1 peptide vaccine. The TCR comes from a woman between 50 and 59 years old with glioma. The CDR3 region is CASSLKTLNTEAFF. DNA of the CDR3: TGCGCCAGCAGTTTAAAGACATTGAACACTGAAGCTTTCTTT.